The 7 T cell receptor beta chains below come from one sample, sequenced in a study of cytomegalovirus exposure and HLA in healthy donors. Use of 60 Vbeta and 13 Jbeta primers characterized the PCR. Some clones are missing from TCRdb's copy, which holds only in-frame ones; the method was immunoSEQ multiplex PCR. The sample yields about 150,000 clones, 77% seen once. Sequencing was done on a sample of PBMCs. The receptors originated from a woman aged 30 to 39 in good health and CMV-seronegative.

This clone was detected only a few times. The genes are TRBV6-5 and TRBJ2-7; 7 bases are shared with TRBD2. The V segment lost 5 bases and the J segment 0 bases; nucleotides outside the gene matches: 4. Germline lookup yields CDR1 MNHEY and CDR2 SVGAGI. There are 14 residues in the CDR3. DNA for the CDR3: TGTGCCAGCAGTCAACTAGCGAGCTCCTACGAGCAGTACTTC. This encodes CASSQLASSYEQYF.

CDR3 region: CASSPGSRAQQPQHF. Here the CDR3 DNA reads TGTGCCAGCAGCCCAGGGTCCCGAGCTCAGCAGCCCCAGCATTTT. This chain uses TRBV7-6 with TRBJ1-5; possible D gene TRBD1, 5 bases. The V end lost 5 bases, the J end lost 7 bases, and 18 bases lay between the germline ends. Germline CDR1 reads SGHVS; CDR2 reads FNYEAQ. The CDR3 spans 15 residues. The full variable domain, rest sourced from reference TRBV7-6 and TRBJ1-5, is GAGVSQSPRYKVTKRGQDVALRCDPISGHVSLYWYRQALGQGPEFLTYFNYEAQQDKSGLPNDRFSAERPEGSISTLTIQRTEQRDSAMYRCASSPGSRAQQPQHFGDGTRLSIL.

This sequence joins TRBV7-9 and TRBJ1-2; D ambiguous. CDR1 and CDR2 (germline): SEHNR, FQNEAQ (reference sequence). V was cut by 7 bases and J by 4 bases, with 7 bases left in between. This CDR3 spans 11 amino acids. CDR3 in amino acids: CASTRGYGYTF. Written as DNA, the CDR3 is TGTGCCAGCACCCGGGGCTATGGCTACACCTTC.

V usage is TRBV6-5 and J usage is TRBJ1-3; TRBD1 matches 9 bases. Germline-derived CDR1 and CDR2 are MNHEY and SVGAGI. This CDR3 contains 14 residues. Germline trimming cut 8 bases from V and 2 bases from J; bases unmatched to any gene: 4. CDR3: CASATGGAGNTIYF. DNA for the CDR3: TGTGCCAGCGCTACAGGGGGCGCTGGAAACACCATATATTTT.

This chain links TRBV6-5 with TRBJ2-5, with 7 bases that match TRBD2. The V gene's germline CDR1 is MNHEY and CDR2 SVGAGI. This CDR3 has 15 residues. V trimming: 2 bases; J trimming: 7 bases; junction bases outside the gene matches: 10. The CDR3 DNA follows: TGTGCCAGCAGTTACGGGGAGGGGACGATAGGGACCCAGTACTTC. It is translated as CASSYGEGTIGTQYF.

This clone was seen a few times. The chain carries TRBV5-1 and TRBJ2-1; TRBD1 aligns across 11 bases. V was pared by 4 bases and J by 8 bases, with 8 bases of the junction left unmatched. CDR1 and CDR2 from the germline V gene are SGHRS and YFSETQ. The CDR3 contains 15 residues. CDR3 protein: CASSPGTGGFYEQFF. The CDR3 DNA follows: TGCGCCAGCAGCCCCGGGACAGGGGGATTTTATGAGCAGTTCTTC.

This clone occurred a few times. V and J are TRBV10-3 and TRBJ1-5; TRBD1 agrees at 8 bases. V shed 6 bases and J 0 bases; nucleotides not matched to a gene: 10. Germline V CDR1 and CDR2: ENHRY, SYGVKD. The CDR3 loop spans 17 amino acids. CDR3 region: CAISAGTGDYSNQPQHF. The CDR3 DNA sequence: TGTGCCATCAGCGCCGGGACAGGAGATTATAGCAATCAGCCCCAGCATTTT.